This T cell receptor (beta chain) stems from a study of OX40 agonist ivuxolimab in advanced cancers. Study summary: While on treatment, patients had intravenous ivuxolimab at 0.01 to 10 mg/kg every 2 weeks. Past anti-PD-1, anti-PD-L1 or anti-CTLA-4 therapy was accepted, and around 40% had received some. Three patients got partial responses; one had hepatocellular carcinoma and two had cutaneous melanoma.

Looked up from germline, CDR1 is MNHEY and CDR2 is SVGAGI. This CDR3 contains 13 residues. Trimming cost V 3 bases and J 7 bases; bases outside gene matches: 4. Some clones are missing from TCRdb's copy, which holds only in-frame ones; the method was immunoSEQ multiplex PCR. Here the sample spans about 45,000 clones, more than 75% being singletons. The genes are TRBV6-5 and TRBJ2-7; TRBD1 aligns across 9 bases. The clonotype comes from an adult with an advanced solid tumor such as melanoma, head and neck, liver or kidney cancer. Specimen: CD4+ or CD8+ T cells sorted from blood, collected in a trial of the OX40 agonist ivuxolimab. The CDR3 coding sequence is TGTGCCAGCAGTTATGGACAGGGGTGGGAGCAGTACTTC. Its translation: CASSYGQGWEQYF.